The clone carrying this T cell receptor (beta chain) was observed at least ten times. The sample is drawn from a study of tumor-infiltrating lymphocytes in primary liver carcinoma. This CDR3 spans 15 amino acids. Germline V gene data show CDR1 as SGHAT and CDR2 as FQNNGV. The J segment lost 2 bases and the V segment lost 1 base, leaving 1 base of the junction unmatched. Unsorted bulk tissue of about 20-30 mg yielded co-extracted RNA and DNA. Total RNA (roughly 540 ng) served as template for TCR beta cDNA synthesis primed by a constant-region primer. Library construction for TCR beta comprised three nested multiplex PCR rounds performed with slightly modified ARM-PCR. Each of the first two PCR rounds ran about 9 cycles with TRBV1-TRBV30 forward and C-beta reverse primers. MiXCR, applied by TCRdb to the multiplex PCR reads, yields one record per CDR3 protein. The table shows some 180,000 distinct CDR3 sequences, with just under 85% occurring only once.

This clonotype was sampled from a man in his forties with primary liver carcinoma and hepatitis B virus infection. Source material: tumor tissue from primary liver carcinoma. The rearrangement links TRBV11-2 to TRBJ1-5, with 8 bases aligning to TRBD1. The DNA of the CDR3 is TGTGCCAGCAGCTTAGCAGGGGGCGGCAATCAGCCCCAGCATTTT. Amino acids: CASSLAGGGNQPQHF. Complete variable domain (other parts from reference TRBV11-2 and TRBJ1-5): EAGVAQSPRYKIIEKRQSVAFWCNPISGHATLYWYQQILGQGPKLLIQFQNNGVVDDSQLPKDRFSAERLKGVDSTLKIQPAKLEDSAVYLCASSLAGGGNQPQHFGDGTRLSIL.